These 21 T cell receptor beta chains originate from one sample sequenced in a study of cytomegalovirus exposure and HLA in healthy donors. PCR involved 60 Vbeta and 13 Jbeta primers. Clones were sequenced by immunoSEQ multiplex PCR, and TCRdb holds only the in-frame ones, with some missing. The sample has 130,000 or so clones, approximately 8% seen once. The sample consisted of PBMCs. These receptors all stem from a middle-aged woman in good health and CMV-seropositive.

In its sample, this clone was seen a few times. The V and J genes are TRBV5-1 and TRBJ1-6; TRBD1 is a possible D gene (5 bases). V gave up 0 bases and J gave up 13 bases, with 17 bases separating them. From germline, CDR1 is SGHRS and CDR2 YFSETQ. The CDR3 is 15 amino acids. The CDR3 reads CASSLAGGPSSPLHF. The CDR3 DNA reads TGCGCCAGCAGCTTGGCCGGGGGACCGAGCAGCCCCCTCCACTTT.

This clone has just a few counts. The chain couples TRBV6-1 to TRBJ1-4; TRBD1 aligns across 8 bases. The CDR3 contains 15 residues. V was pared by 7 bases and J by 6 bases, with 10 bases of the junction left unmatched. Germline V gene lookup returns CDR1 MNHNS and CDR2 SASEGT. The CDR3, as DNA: TGTGCCAGCACATTGGCCCCAGGGGGCGATGAAAAACTGTTTTTT. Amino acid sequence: CASTLAPGGDEKLFF.

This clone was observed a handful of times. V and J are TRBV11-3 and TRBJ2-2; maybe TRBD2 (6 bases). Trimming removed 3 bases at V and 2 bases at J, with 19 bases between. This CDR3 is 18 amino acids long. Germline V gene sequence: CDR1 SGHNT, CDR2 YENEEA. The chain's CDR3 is CASSFSTGTSLNTGELFF. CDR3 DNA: TGTGCCAGCAGCTTTAGCACCGGGACTTCACTTAACACCGGGGAGCTGTTTTTT. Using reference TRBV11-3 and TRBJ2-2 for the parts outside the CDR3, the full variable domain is EAGVVQSPRYKIIEKKQPVAFWCNPISGHNTLYWYLQNLGQGPELLIRYENEEAVDDSQLPKDRFSAERLKGVDSTLKIQPAELGDSAVYLCASSFSTGTSLNTGELFFGEGSRLTVL.

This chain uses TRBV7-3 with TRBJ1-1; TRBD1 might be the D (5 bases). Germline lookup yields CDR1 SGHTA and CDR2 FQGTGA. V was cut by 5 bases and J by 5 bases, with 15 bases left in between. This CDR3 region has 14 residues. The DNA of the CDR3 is TGTGCCAGCAGCCCTTATGACCAGGGAACTGAAGCTTTCTTT. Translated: CASSPYDQGTEAFF.

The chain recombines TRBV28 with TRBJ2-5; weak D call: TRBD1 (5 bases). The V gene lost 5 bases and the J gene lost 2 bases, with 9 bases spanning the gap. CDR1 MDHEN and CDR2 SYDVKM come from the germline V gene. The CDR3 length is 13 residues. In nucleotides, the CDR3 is TGTGCCAGCAGTAAGACAGAACAAGAGACCCAGTACTTC. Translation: CASSKTEQETQYF. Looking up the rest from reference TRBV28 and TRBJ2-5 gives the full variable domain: DVKVTQSSRYLVKRTGEKVFLECVQDMDHENMFWYRQDPGLGLRLIYFSYDVKMKEKGDIPEGYSVSREKKERFSLILESASTNQTSMYLCASSKTEQETQYFGPGTRLLVL.

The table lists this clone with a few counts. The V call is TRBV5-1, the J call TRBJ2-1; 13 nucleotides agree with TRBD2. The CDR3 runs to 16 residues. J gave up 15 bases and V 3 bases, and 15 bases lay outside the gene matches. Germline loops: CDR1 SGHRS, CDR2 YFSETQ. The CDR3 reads CASSSAGLAGATMRFF. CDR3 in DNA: TGCGCCAGCAGCTCAGCCGGACTAGCGGGGGCTACAATGCGGTTCTTC.

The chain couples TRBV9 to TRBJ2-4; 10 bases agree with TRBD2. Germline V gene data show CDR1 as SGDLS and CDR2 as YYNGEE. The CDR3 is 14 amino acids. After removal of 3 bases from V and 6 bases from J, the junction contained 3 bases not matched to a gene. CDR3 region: CASSAGTSVNIQYF. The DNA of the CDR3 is TGTGCCAGCAGCGCCGGGACTAGCGTAAACATTCAGTACTTC.

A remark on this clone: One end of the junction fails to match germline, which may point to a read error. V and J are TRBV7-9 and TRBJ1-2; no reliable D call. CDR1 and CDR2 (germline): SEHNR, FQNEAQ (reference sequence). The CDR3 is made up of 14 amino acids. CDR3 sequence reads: CAGSANALRNGYTF. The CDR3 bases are TGTGCCGGCAGCGCCAACGCCCTCAGGAATGGCTACACCTTC.

The DNA of the CDR3 is TGTGCCAGCAGTTGGAAGAGCGGGGTTAGAGTTAATGAGCAGTTCTTC. This codes for CASSWKSGVRVNEQFF. The chain links TRBV6-6 to TRBJ2-1; TRBD2 matches at 7 bases. The CDR3 length is 16 residues. V dropped 4 bases and J dropped 7; count of bases not matched to a gene: 13. Per the germline V gene, CDR1 is MNHNY and CDR2 is SVGAGI (reference sequence).

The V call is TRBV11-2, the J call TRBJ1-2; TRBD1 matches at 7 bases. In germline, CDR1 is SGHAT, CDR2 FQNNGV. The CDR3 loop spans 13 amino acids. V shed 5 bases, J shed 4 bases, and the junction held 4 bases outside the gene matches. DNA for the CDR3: TGTGCCAGCAGCGTACAGGGGTTCTATGGCTACACCTTC. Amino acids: CASSVQGFYGYTF.

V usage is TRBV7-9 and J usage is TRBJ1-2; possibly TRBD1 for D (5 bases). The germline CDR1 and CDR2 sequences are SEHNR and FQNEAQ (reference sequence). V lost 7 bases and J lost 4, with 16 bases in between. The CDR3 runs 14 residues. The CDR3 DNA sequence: TGTGCCAGCACGGGGGGAACGAGCCTCTATGGCTACACCTTC. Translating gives CASTGGTSLYGYTF.

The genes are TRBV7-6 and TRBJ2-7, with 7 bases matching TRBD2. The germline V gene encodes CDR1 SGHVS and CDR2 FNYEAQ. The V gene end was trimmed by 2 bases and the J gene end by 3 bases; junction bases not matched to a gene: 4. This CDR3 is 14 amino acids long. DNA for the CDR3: TGTGCCAGCAGCTTATTTGCGGGGGACTACGAGCAGTACTTC. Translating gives CASSLFAGDYEQYF.

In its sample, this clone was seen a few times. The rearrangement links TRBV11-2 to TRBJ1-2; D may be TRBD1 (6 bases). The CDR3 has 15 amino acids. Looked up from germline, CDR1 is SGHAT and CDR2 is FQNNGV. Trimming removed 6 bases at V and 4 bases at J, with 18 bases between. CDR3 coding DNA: TGTGCCAGCAGTTATCCTACAGGGCCTCCCTATGGCTACACCTTC. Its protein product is CASSYPTGPPYGYTF.

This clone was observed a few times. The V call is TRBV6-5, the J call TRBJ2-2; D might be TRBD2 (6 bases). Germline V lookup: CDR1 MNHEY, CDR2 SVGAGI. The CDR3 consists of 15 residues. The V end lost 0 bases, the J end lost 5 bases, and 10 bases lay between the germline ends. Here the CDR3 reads CASSYSGGRTGELFF. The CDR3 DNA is TGTGCCAGCAGTTACTCGGGGGGTAGGACCGGGGAGCTGTTTTTT.

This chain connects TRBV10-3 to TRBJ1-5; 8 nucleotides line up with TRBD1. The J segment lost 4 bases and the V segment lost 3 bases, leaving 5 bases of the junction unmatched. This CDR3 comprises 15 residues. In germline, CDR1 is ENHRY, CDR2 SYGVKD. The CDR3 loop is CAISDSRQGNQPQHF. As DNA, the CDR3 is TGTGCCATCAGTGATTCAAGACAGGGGAATCAGCCCCAGCATTTT.

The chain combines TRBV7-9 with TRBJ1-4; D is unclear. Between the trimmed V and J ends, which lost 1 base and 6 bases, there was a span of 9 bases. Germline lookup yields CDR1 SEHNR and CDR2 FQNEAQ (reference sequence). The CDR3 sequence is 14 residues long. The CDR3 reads CASSLDGGYEKLFF. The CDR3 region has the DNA TGTGCCAGCAGCTTAGATGGAGGGTATGAAAAACTGTTTTTT.

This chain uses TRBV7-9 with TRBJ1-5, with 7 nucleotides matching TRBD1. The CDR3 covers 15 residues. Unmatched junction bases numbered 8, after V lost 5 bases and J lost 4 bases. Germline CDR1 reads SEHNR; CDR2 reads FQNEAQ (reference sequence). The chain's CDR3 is CASSAGQKENQPQHF. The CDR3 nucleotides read TGTGCCAGCAGCGCGGGACAGAAGGAAAATCAGCCCCAGCATTTT.

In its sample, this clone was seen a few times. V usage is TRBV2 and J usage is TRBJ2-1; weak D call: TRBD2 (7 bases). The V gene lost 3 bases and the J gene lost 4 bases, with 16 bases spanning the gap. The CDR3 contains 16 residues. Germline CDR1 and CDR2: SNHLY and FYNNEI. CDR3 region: CASSDVGAGVYNEQFF. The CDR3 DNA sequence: TGTGCCAGCAGTGACGTGGGGGCGGGGGTTTACAATGAGCAGTTCTTC.

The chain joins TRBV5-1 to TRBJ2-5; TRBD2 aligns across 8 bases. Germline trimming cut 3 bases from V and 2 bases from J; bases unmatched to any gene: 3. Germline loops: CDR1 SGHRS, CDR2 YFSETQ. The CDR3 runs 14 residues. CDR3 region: CASSSIAGQETQYF. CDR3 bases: TGCGCCAGCAGCTCGATAGCGGGGCAAGAGACCCAGTACTTC.

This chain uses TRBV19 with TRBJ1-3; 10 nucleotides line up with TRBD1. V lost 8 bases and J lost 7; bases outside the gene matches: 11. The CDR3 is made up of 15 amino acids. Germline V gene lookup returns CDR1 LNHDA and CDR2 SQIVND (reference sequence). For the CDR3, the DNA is TGTGCCAGTTGGGACAGGGGTCACCCTCGGAACACCATATATTTT. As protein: CASWDRGHPRNTIYF.

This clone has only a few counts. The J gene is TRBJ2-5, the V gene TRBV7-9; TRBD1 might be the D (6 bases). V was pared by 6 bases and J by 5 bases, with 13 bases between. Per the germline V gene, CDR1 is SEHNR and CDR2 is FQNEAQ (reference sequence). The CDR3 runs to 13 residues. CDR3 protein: CASRSDSRETQYF. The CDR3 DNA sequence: TGTGCCAGCAGGTCGGACAGTCGGGAGACCCAGTACTTC.